This TCR beta chain was captured by sequencing in a study of CD8 T cells in ankylosing spondylitis. Molecular-barcoded quantitative 5'-RACE produced these TCR beta libraries. TCRdb processed the 5' RACE reads anew with MiXCR; each CDR3 protein has one entry. The sample includes about 64,000 distinct CDR3 sequences, 6.2% seen only once; the top ten take around 5%. The CDR3 runs 13 residues. Germline trimming cut 5 bases from V and 5 bases from J; bases unmatched to any gene: 5. General study findings and limits: In reactive arthritis synovial fluid and blood, some motif variants had been reported before.

This clonotype has ten or more counts. No antigen is known for it. Material for sequencing was synovial fluid, either unsorted or a sorted T cell fraction (not recorded which). J is TRBJ1-1 and V is TRBV12-3 or TRBV12-4, with 7 bases matching TRBD1. This sequence originates from a male donor with ankylosing spondylitis. The CDR3 loop is CASSTNRGTEAFF. CDR3 DNA: TGTGCCAGCAGTACTAACAGGGGTACTGAAGCTTTCTTT.